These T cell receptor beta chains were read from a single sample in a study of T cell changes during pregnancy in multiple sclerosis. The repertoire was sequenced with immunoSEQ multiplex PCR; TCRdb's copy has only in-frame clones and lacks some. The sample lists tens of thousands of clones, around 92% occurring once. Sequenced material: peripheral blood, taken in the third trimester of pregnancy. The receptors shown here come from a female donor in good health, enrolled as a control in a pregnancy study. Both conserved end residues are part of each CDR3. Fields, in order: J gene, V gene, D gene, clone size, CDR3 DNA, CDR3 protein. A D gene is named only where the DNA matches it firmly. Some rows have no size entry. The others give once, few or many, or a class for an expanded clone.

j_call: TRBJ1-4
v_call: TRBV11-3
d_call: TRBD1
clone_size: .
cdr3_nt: TGTGCCAGCAGCCCTCGACAGGGCGGTAATGAAAAACTGTTTTTT
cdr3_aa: CASSPRQGGNEKLFF

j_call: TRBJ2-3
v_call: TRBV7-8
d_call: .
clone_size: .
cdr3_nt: TGTGCCAGCAGCTTAGCGATAGGAGCAGATACGCAGTATTTT
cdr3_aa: CASSLAIGADTQYF

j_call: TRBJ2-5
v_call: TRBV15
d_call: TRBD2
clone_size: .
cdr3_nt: TGTGCCACCAGCGACGCGGGGGAAGAGACCCAGTACTTC
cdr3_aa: CATSDAGEETQYF

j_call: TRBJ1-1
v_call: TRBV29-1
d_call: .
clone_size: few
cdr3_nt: TGCAGCGGAAGTGGGGGGTTAAAGACTGAAGCTTTCTTT
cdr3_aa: CSGSGGLKTEAFF

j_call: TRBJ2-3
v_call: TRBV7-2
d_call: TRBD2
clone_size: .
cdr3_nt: TGTGCCAGCAGCCCTGGACTAGCGGAGGGGACAGATACGCAGTATTTT
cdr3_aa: CASSPGLAEGTDTQYF

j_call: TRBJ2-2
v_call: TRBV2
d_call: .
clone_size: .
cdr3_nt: TGTGCCAGGGGGCCGGCAGAGATCAACACCGGGGAGCTGTTTTTT
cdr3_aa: CARGPAEINTGELFF

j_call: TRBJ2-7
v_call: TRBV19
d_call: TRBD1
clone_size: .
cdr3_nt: TGTGCCAGTAGTACAAGAACAGGGGTAAGGGTCGAGCAGTACTTC
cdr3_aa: CASSTRTGVRVEQYF

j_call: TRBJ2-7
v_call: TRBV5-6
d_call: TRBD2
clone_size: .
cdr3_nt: TGTGCCAGCAGCTGGGGGGGGGACGAGCAGTACTTC
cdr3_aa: CASSWGGDEQYF

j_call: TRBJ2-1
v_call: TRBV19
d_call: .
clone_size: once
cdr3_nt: TGTGCCAGTAGTATAAGTCCACAGGGCAATGAGCAGTTCTTC
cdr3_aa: CASSISPQGNEQFF

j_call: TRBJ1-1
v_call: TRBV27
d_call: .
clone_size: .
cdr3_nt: TGTGCCAGCAGTTGGGGGCAAATAAACACTGAAGCTTTCTTT
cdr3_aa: CASSWGQINTEAFF

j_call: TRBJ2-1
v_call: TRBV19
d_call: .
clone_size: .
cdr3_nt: TGTGCCAGTAGTATCCGAGCTAAAACAGGGCATGAGCAGTTCTTC
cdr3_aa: CASSIRAKTGHEQFF

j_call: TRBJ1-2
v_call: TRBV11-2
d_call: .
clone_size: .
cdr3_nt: TGTGCCAGCAGCTTACGGGCAGGGCACGGCTACACCTTC
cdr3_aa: CASSLRAGHGYTF

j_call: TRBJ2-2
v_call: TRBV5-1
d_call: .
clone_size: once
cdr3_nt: TGCGCCAGCAGCTTGTCCGCCAGGCCGAACACCGGGGAGCTGTTTTTT
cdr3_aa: CASSLSARPNTGELFF

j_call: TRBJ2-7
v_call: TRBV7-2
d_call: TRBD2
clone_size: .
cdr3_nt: TGTGCCAGCAGCTTAGCGGCTAGCGGGATATACGAGCAGTACTTC
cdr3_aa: CASSLAASGIYEQYF

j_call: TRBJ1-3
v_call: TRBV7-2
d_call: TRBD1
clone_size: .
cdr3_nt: TGTGCCAGCAGCTTTTACCGGGACAGTTTTTTCTCTGGAAACACCATATATTTT
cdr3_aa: CASSFYRDSFFSGNTIYF

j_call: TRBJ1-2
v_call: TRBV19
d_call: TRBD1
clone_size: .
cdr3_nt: TGTGCCAGTAGCCTTAGGACAGGAGGGGGCTACACCTTC
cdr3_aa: CASSLRTGGGYTF

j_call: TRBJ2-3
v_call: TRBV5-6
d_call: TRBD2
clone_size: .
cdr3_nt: TGTGCCAGCAGCCTGGCGATAGCGGGGGGAGATACGCAGTATTTT
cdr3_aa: CASSLAIAGGDTQYF

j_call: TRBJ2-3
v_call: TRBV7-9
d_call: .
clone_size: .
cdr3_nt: TGTGCCAGCACCGTCACAGATACGCAGTATTTT
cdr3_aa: CASTVTDTQYF

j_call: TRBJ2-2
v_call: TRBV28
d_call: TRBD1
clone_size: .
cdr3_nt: TGTGCCAGCAGTTTCAGGGGGTCCACCGGGGAGCTGTTTTTT
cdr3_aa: CASSFRGSTGELFF

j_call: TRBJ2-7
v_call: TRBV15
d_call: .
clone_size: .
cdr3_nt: TGTGCCACCAGCAGAGATCGGAGTAGCCCTTACTACGAGCAGTACTTC
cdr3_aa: CATSRDRSSPYYEQYF

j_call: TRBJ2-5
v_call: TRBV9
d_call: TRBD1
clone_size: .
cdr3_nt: TGTGCCAGCAGCGCCCATACAGGGGGGGAGACCCAGTACTTC
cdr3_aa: CASSAHTGGETQYF

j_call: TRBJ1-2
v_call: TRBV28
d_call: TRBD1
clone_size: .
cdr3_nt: TGTGCCACCACTAGTCTCCCAGGGGGCGGCTATGGCTACACCTTC
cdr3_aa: CATTSLPGGGYGYTF

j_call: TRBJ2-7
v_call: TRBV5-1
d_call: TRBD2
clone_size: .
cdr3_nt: TGCGCCAGCAGCTTGGAGGGTTGGGTAGCGGGAGTGACGGGCTACGAGCAGTACTTC
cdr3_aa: CASSLEGWVAGVTGYEQYF

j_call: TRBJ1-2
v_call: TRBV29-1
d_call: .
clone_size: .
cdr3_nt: TGCAGCGCCCACGGACAGTCCTATGGCTACACCTTC
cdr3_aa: CSAHGQSYGYTF

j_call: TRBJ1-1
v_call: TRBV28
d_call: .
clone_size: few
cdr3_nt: TGTGCCAGCGGGGGGTTGACTGAAGCTTTCTTT
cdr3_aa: CASGGLTEAFF

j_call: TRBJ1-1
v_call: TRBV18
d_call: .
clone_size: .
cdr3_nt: TGTGCCAGCTCACCCGCGACGGGAAGTACTGAAGCTTTCTTT
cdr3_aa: CASSPATGSTEAFF

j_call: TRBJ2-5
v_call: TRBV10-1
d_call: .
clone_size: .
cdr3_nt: TGCGCCAGCAGTGAGTACAGCGAGACCCAGTACTTC
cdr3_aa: CASSEYSETQYF

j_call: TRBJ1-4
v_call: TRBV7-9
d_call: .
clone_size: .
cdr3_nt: TGTGCCAGCAGCATGGGGGGGGCCCTTAATGAAAAACTGTTTTTT
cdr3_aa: CASSMGGALNEKLFF

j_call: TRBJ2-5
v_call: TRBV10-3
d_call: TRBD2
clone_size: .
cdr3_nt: TGTGCCATCAGTCCTGGGGCGGGGGGGGTAGAGACCCAGTACTTC
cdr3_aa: CAISPGAGGVETQYF

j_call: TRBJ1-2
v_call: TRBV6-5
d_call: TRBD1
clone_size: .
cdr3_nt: TGTGCCAGCAGACAGGGGGCCAGTGGCTACACCTTC
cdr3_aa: CASRQGASGYTF

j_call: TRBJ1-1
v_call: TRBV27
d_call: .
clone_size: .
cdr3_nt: TGTGCCAGCAGTTTATCCCCAGCAGGGAACGCTGAAGCTTTCTTT
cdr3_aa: CASSLSPAGNAEAFF

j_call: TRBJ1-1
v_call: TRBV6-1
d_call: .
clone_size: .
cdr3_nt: TGTGCCAGCAAGGAAGGTGAGGGAAACACTGAAGCTTTCTTT
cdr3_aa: CASKEGEGNTEAFF

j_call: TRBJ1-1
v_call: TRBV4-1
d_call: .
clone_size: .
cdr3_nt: TGCGCCAGCAGCCAAAGGACAAATCATCAAGAAGCTTTCTTT
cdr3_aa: CASSQRTNHQEAFF

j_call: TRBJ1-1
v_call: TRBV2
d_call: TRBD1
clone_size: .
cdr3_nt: TGTGCCAGCAGGATAGGACAGGCGGTCAGTACTGAAGCTTTCTTT
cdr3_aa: CASRIGQAVSTEAFF

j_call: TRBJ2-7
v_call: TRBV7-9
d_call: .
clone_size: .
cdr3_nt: TGTGCCAGCAGCTTCGCGGCTAGTAAACACTACGAGCAGTACTTC
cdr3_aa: CASSFAASKHYEQYF

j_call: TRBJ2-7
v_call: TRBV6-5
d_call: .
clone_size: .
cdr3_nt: TGTGCCAGCATTCAGGGGGTCGGGGGCGAGCAGTACTTC
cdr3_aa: CASIQGVGGEQYF

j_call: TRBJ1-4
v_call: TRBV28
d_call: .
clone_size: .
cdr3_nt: TGTGCCAGCAGTTTTCCAACAGGGTTGATCCATGAAAAACTGTTTTTT
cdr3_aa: CASSFPTGLIHEKLFF

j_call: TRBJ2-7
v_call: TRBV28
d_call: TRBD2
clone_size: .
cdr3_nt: TGTGCCAGCACCTTAGCGGGGAGCTCCTACGAGCAGTACTTC
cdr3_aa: CASTLAGSSYEQYF

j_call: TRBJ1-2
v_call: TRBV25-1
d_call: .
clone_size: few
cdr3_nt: TGTGCCAGCAGCCCATCAGGCCGATATGGCTACACCTTC
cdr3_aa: CASSPSGRYGYTF

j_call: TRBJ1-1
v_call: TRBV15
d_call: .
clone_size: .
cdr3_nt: TGTGCCACCAGCACCCCTGACAGAGCCAACACTGAAGCTTTCTTT
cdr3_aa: CATSTPDRANTEAFF

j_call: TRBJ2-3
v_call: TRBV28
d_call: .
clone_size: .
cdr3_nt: TGTGCCAGCAGTTTGACAAATTTGATATATTTT
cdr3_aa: CASSLTNLIYF

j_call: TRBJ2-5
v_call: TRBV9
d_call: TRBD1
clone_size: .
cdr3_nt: TGTGCCAGCAGCGCCAATTGGGACAGGGGGGAGGAGACCCAGTACTTC
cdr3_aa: CASSANWDRGEETQYF

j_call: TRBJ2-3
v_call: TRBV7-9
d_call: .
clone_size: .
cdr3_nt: TGTGCCAGCAGCTTAGCTGTCGGGAGCCCCACAGATACGCAGTATTTT
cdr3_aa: CASSLAVGSPTDTQYF

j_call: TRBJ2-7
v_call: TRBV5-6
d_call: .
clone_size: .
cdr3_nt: TGTGCCAGCAACGTTTGGACAAACTCTTGGGGCGAGCAGTACTTC
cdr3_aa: CASNVWTNSWGEQYF

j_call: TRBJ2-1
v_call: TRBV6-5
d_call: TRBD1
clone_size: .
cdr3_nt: TGTGCCAGCAGTTCGACAGGGTCCTACAATGAGCAGTTCTTC
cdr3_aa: CASSSTGSYNEQFF

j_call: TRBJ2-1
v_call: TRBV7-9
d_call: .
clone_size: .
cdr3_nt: TGTGCCAGCAGCTTAGACAGGGAAAACAATGAGCAGTTCTTC
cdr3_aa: CASSLDRENNEQFF

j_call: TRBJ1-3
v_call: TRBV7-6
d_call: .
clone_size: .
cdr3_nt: TGTGCCAGCAGCAGAGGGCCGGGAAACACCATATATTTT
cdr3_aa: CASSRGPGNTIYF

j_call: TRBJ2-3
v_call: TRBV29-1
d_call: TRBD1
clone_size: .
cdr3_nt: TGCAGCGTTGAAGGTTCAATGGCGCAGGGGGATATGCCAGATACGCAGTATTTT
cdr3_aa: CSVEGSMAQGDMPDTQYF

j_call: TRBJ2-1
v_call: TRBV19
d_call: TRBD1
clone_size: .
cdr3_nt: TGTGCCAGTAGGCCGAGACAGGGGGGAGACTACAATGAGCAGTTCTTC
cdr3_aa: CASRPRQGGDYNEQFF

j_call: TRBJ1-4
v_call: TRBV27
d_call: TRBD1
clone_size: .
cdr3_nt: TGTGCCAGCAGTTTCCGGACAGGGGAGACAACTAATGAAAAACTGTTTTTT
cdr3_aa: CASSFRTGETTNEKLFF